One T cell receptor beta chain is described in this entry. The antigen is undetermined. A J-beta primer mix and a sample-barcoded 5' primer were used in a second PCR of about 7 to 12 cycles. One entry per CDR3 protein results from TCRdb running MiXCR on the 5' RACE reads. This sample has hundreds of thousands of distinct CDR3 sequences; approximately 44% occur once, and the top ten carry approximately 20%. Germline V gives CDR1 LGHDT, CDR2 YNNKEL (reference sequence). The V and J ends lost 6 bases and 2 bases respectively, with 16 bases between them. This CDR3 comprises 16 residues. This entry is derived from a study of blood T cells in healthy people across ages. Findings and limits, study-wide: Aged donors had fewer naive CD4+ cells and lower diversity than long-lived donors.

The clonotype comes from a man in his sixties in good health. Sample: blood. The V and J genes are TRBV3-1 and TRBJ2-2; D remains ambiguous. The CDR3 loop reads CASSVYRTSNTGELFF. CDR3 nucleotides: TGTGCCAGCAGTGTCTACCGGACCTCTAACACCGGGGAGCTGTTTTTT.